Included here is one TCR beta chain sequence, with context. J lost 5 bases, V lost 6 bases, and 11 bases had no gene match. There are 15 residues in the CDR3. Germline V gives CDR1 LNHDA, CDR2 SQIVND (reference sequence). The sample belongs to a study of blood T cell repertoires in COVID-19. Across the study: PBMCs, B-cell-depleted T cells, or T cells were the source of the cDNA or gDNA that made up the material.

Generated by immunoSEQ multiplex PCR, the TCRdb table keeps only in-frame clones and is missing some. The table shows 120,000 or so clones, with 82% occurring only once. The sequence derives from a woman between 70 and 85 years old with acute or convalescent COVID-19. The chain carries TRBV19 and TRBJ1-1, with 8 bases aligning to TRBD1. The specimen sequenced was peripheral blood. CDR3 protein: CASRVTQGVGTEAFF. The CDR3 DNA sequence: TGTGCCAGTAGGGTAACACAGGGGGTCGGGACTGAAGCTTTCTTT.